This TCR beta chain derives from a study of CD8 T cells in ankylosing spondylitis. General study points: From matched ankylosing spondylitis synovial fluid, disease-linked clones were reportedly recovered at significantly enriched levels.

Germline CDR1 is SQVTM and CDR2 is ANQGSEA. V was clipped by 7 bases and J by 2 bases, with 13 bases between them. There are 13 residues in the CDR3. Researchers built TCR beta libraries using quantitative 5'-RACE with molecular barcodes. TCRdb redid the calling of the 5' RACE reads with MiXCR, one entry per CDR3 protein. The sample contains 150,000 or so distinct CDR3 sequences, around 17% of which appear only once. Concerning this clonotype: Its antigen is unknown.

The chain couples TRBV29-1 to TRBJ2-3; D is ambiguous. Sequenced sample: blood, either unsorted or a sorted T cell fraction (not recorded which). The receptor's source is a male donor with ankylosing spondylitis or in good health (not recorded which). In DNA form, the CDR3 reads TGCAGCGCTGCCGCGGACGTCACAGATACGCAGTATTTT. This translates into CSAAADVTDTQYF.